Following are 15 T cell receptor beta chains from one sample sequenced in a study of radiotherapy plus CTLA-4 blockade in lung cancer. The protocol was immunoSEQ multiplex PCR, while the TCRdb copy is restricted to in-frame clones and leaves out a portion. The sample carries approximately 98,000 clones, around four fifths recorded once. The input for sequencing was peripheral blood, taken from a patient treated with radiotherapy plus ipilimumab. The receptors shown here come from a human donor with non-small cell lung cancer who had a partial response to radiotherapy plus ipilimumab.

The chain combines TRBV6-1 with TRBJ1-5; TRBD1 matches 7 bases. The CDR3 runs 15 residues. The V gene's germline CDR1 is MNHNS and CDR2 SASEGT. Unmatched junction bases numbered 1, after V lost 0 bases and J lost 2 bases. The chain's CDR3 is CASSEAGQGNQPQHF. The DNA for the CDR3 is TGTGCCAGCAGTGAAGCCGGACAGGGCAATCAGCCCCAGCATTTT.

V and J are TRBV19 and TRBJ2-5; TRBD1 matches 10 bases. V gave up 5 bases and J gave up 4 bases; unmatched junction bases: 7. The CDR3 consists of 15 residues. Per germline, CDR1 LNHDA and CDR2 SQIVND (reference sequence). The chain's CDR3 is CASSPDRGLLETQYF. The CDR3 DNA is TGTGCCAGTAGTCCCGACAGGGGGCTGTTAGAGACCCAGTACTTC. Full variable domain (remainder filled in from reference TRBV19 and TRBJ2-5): DGGITQSPKYLFRKEGQNVTLSCEQNLNHDAMYWYRQDPGQGLRLIYYSQIVNDFQKGDIAEGYSVSREKKESFPLTVTSAQKNPTAFYLCASSPDRGLLETQYFGPGTRLLVL.

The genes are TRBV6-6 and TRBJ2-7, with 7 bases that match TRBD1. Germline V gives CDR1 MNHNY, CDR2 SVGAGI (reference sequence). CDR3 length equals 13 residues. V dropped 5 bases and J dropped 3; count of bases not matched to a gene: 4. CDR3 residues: CASSRDRYYEQYF. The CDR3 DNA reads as TGTGCCAGCAGTCGGGACAGATACTACGAGCAGTACTTC.

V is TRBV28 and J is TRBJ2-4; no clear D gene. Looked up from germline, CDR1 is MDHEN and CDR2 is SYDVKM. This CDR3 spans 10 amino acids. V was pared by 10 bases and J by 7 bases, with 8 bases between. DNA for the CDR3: TGTGCCACCTACCATAACATTCAGTACTTC. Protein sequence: CATYHNIQYF.

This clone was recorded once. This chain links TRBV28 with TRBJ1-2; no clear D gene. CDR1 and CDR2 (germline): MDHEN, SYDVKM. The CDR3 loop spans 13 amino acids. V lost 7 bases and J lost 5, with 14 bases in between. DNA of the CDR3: TGTGCCAGCAACGTGCCTGGGAGTTATGGCTACACCTTC. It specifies CASNVPGSYGYTF.

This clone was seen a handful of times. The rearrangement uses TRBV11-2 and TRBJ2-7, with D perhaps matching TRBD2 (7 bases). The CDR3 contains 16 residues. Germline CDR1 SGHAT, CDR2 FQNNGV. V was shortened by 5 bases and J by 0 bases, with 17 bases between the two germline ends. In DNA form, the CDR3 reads TGTGCCAGCAGCCCGGGGGGTGGGGGCGGCTCCTACGAGCAGTACTTC. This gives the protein CASSPGGGGGSYEQYF. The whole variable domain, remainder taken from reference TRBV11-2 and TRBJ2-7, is EAGVAQSPRYKIIEKRQSVAFWCNPISGHATLYWYQQILGQGPKLLIQFQNNGVVDDSQLPKDRFSAERLKGVDSTLKIQPAKLEDSAVYLCASSPGGGGGSYEQYFGPGTRLTVT.

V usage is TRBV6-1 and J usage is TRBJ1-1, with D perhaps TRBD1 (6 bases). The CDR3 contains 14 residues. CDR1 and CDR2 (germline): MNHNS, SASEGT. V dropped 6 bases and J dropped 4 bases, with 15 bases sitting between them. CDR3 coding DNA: TGTGCCAGCAGCTTCCCAGGGGCGAGCACTGAAGCTTTCTTT. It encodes CASSFPGASTEAFF.

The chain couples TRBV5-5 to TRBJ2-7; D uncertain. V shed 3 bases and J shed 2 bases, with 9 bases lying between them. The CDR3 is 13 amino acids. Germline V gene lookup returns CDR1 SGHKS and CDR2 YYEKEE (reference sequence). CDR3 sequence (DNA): TGTGCCAGCAGCTCCCTGGCTGCCTACGAGCAGTACTTC. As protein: CASSSLAAYEQYF. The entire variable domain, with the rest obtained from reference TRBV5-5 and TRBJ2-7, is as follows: DAGVTQSPTHLIKTRGQQVTLRCSPISGHKSVSWYQQVLGQGPQFIFQYYEKEERGRGNFPDRFSARQFPNYSSELNVNALLLGDSALYLCASSSLAAYEQYFGPGTRLTVT.

CDR3 in DNA: TGTGCCAGCAGCCGACGGACAGGGGGTATGAACACTGAAGCTTTCTTT. It specifies CASSRRTGGMNTEAFF. The chain recombines TRBV14 with TRBJ1-1; 10 positions match TRBD1. With V trimmed by 4 bases and J by 0 bases, 5 bases remained unmatched. CDR3 length equals 16 residues. Germline V gene sequence: CDR1 SGHDN, CDR2 FVKESK.

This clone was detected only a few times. CDR3 in amino acids: CASSYDRASYNEQFF. In nucleotides, the CDR3 is TGTGCCAGCAGCTACGACAGGGCCTCCTACAATGAGCAGTTCTTC. The gene calls are TRBV7-3 and TRBJ2-1; 7 positions match TRBD1. The ends lost 4 bases at V and 0 bases at J; junction bases unmatched: 3. The CDR3 totals 15 residues. From germline, CDR1 is SGHTA and CDR2 FQGTGA.

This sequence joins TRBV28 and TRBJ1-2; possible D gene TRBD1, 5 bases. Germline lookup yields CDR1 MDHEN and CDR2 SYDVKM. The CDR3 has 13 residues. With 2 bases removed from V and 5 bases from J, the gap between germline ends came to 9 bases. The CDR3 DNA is TGTGCCAGCAGTTTAGGGGCCCGGTATGGCTACACCTTC. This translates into CASSLGARYGYTF.

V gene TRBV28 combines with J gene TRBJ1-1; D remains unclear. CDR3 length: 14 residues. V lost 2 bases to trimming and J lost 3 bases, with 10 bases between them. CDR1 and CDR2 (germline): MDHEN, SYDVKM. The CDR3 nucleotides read TGTGCCAGCAGTTTACCCCCCCGGGACACTGAAGCTTTCTTT. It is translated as CASSLPPRDTEAFF.

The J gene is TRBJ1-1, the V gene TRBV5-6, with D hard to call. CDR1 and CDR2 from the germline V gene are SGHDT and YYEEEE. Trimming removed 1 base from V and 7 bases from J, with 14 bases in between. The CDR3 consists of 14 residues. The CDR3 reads CASSLRGQAIEAFF. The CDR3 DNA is TGTGCCAGCAGCTTGAGAGGGCAAGCAATTGAAGCTTTCTTT.

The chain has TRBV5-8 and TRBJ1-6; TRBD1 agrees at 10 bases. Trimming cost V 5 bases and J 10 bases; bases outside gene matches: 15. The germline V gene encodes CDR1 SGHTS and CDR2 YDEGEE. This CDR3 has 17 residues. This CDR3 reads CASSLIAGTGVRSPLHF. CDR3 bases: TGTGCCAGCAGTCTAATTGCCGGGACAGGGGTAAGATCACCCCTCCACTTT.

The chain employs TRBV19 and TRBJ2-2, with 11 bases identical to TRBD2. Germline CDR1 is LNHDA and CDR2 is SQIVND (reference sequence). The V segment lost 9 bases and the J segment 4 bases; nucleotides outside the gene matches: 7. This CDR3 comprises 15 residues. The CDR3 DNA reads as TGTGCCAGCACCGGACTAGCGGGTATCACCGGGGAGCTGTTTTTT. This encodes CASTGLAGITGELFF.